This T cell receptor (beta chain) emerged from a study of blood T cells in healthy people across ages. Using a J-beta primer mix together with a sample-barcoded 5' primer, a second PCR was run for roughly 7 to 11 cycles. Each cDNA molecule carried a tag from a template-switch adaptor that contained 12 random nucleotides. TCRdb independently ran MiXCR on the 5' RACE reads; one entry per CDR3 protein. The table records 1 million or so distinct CDR3 sequences, 40% to 50% of them present only once. Each individual donor underwent a draw of approximately 9.6 milliliters of peripheral blood. CDR3 length: 16 residues. Germline V lookup: CDR1 SGHRS, CDR2 YFSETQ. J gave up 12 bases and V 4 bases, and 15 bases lay outside the gene matches.

Material for sequencing was blood. This TCR came from a woman between 55 and 75 years old in good health. The chain uses TRBV5-1 and TRBJ2-1, with 11 bases aligning to TRBD2. The CDR3 DNA reads as TGCGCCAGCAGCCGGGGTCTGGGACTAGCGGCCCGTTCGCAGTTCTTC. Translating gives CASSRGLGLAARSQFF. Based on the CDR3 plus reference TRBV5-1 and TRBJ2-1, the full variable domain is KAGVTQTPRYLIKTRGQQVTLSCSPISGHRSVSWYQQTPGQGLQFLFEYFSETQRNKGNFPGRFSGRQFSNSRSEMNVSTLELGDSALYLCASSRGLGLAARSQFFGPGTRLTVL.